The source of this TCR beta chain is a study of CD8 T cells in Susac syndrome. TCR beta from blood CD8+ and CD4+ T cells was sequenced. TEMRA cells underwent FACS enrichment and CD8+ and CD4+ T cells underwent negative isolation. V shed 6 bases and J shed 1 base, with 4 bases lying between them. Germline loops: CDR1 KGHSH, CDR2 LQKENI. There are 13 residues in the CDR3. After extraction with the RNeasy kit, roughly 0.5 to 1 ug of the RNA was reverse transcribed using random hexamers. Amplification of TCR beta CDR3 by immunoSEQ multiplex PCR spanned 54 Vbeta and 13 Jbeta. TCRdb recomputed calls from the immunoSEQ multiplex PCR reads with MiXCR, one row per CDR3 protein. The table includes some 170,000 distinct CDR3 sequences, just under 95% detected once.

The specimen was CD4+ T cells from PBMCs. This rearrangement joins TRBV18 to TRBJ2-6; D uncertain. The sequence was collected from a human donor in good health. Here the CDR3 reads CASSPSGANVLTF. CDR3 DNA sequence: TGTGCCAGCTCCCCTTCTGGGGCCAACGTCCTGACTTTC.